This paragraph covers one T cell receptor (beta chain) sequence. Its specificity is unknown. Germline CDR1 SGHTA, CDR2 FQGNSA. The CDR3 totals 15 residues. V dropped 5 bases and J dropped 5 bases, with 18 bases sitting between them. Treatment given: some 20 received Ad26.COV2.S at low or high dose, single or two shots; about 5 received placebo; per-sample allocation not given. Vaccine and placebo recipients were sampled on day 63 after the first injection. Wuhan-strain SARS-CoV-2 spike was expressed by the Ad26 vector that made up the vaccine. This record comes from a study of Ad26.COV2.S vaccination and SARS-CoV-2 variants. Overall study context: As a participant in COV1001, the donor was in the Ad26.COV2.S trial arm. Each vaccinee took Ad26.COV2.S intramuscularly, once or twice 56 days apart.

Assay used: immunoSEQ multiplex PCR; TCRdb lists only in-frame clones, some missing. The sample includes about 420,000 clones, 70% to 90% of them seen just once. Study outcomes and limitations: The analyses of TCR breadth and depth may have understated the size of total T cell responses.

The J gene is TRBJ2-5, the V gene TRBV7-2; no reliable D call. The sequence derives from a person aged 18 to 59 who received the Ad26.COV2.S COVID-19 vaccine or a placebo. The input for sequencing was peripheral blood, taken in a trial of Ad26.COV2.S vaccine versus placebo. The CDR3 DNA reads TGTGCCAGCAGCCCGAACGCCCAGCCCCGGGAGACCCAGTACTTC. Its protein product is CASSPNAQPRETQYF.